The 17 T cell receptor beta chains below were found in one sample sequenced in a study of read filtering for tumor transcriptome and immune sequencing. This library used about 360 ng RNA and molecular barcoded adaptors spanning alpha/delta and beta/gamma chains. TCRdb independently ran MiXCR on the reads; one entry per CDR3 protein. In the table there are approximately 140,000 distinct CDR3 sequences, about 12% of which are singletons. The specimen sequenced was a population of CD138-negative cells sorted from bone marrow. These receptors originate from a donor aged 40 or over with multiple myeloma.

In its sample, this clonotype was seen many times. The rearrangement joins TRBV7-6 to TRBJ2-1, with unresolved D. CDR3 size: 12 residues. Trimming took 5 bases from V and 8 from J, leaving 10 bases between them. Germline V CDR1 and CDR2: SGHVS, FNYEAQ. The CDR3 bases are TGTGCCAGCAGCCGGCGGCAAGATGAGCAGTTCTTC. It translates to CASSRRQDEQFF.

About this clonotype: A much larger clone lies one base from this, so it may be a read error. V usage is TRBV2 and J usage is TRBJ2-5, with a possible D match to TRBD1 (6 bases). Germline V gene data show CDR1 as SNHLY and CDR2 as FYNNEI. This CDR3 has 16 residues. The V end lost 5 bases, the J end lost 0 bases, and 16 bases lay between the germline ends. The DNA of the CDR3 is TGTGCCAGCAGTCTCACCCGGACAGCGCACCAAGAGACCCAGTACTTC. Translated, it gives CASSLTRTAHQETQYF.

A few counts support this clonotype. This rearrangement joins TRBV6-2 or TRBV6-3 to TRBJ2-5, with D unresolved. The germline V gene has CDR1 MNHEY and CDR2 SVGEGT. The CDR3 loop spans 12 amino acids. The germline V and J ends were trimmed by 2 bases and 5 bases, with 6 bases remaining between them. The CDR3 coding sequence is TGTGCCAGCAGTTACGGTGTGGAGACCCAGTACTTC. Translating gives CASSYGVETQYF.

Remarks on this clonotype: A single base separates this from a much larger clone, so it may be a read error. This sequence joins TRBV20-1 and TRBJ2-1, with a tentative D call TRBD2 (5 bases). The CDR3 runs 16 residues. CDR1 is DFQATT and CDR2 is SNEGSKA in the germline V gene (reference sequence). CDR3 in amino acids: CSASPRGAVAYTEQFF. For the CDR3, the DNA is TGCAGTGCTAGCCCCCGAGGAGCGGTCGCCTACACTGAGCAGTTCTTC.

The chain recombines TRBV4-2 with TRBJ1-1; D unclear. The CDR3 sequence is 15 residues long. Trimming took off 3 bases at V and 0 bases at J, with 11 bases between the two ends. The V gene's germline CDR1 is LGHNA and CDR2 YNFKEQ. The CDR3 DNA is TGTGCCAGCAGCCAGGTGCGAGGATTGAACACTGAAGCTTTCTTT. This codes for CASSQVRGLNTEAFF.

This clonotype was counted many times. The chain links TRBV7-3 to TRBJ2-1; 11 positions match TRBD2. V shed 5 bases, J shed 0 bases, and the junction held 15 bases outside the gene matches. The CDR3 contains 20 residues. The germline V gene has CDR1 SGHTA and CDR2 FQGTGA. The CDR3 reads CASSLSTGTSGRSSYNEQFF. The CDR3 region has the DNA TGTGCCAGCAGCCTATCAACCGGGACTAGCGGAAGAAGCTCCTACAATGAGCAGTTCTTC.

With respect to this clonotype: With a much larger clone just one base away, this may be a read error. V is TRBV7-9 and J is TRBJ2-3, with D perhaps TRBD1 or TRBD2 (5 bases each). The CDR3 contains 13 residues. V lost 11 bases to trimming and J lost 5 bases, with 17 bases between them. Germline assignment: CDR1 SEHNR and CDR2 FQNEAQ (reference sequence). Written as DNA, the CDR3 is TGTGCCCCCGCCCCCGGGACGCGAGATACGCAGTATTTT. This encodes CAPAPGTRDTQYF.

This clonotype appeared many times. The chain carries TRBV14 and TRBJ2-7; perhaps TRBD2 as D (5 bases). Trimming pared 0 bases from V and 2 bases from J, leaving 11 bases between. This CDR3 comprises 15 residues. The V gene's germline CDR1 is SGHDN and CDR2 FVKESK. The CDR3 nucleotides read TGTGCCAGCAGCCAAGATAATAGCGTGGCCTACGAGCAGTACTTC. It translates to CASSQDNSVAYEQYF. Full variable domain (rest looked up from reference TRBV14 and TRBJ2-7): EAGVTQFPSHSVIEKGQTVTLRCDPISGHDNLYWYRRVMGKEIKFLLHFVKESKQDESGMPNNRFLAERTGGTYSTLKVQPAELEDSGVYFCASSQDNSVAYEQYFGPGTRLTVT.

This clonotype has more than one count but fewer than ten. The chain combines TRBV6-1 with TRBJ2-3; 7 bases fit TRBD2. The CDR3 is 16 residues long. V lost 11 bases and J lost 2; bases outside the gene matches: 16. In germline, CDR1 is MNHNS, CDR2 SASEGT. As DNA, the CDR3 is TGTGCCGGCGGGGGAGTTCCCGGGACTGACACAGATACGCAGTATTTT. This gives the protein CAGGGVPGTDTDTQYF.

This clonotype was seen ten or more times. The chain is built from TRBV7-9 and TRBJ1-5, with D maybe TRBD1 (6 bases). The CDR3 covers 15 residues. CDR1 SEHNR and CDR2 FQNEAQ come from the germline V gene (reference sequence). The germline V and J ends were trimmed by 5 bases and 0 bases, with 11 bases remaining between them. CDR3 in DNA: TGTGCCAGCAGCCCTATGACAGGTAGCAATCAGCCCCAGCATTTT. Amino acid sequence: CASSPMTGSNQPQHF.

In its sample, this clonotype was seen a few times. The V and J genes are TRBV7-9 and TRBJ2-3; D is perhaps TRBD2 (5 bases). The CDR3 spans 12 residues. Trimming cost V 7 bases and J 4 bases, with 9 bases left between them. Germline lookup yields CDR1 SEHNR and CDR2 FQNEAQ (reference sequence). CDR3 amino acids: CASNDGADTQYF. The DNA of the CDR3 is TGTGCCAGCAACGACGGGGCAGATACGCAGTATTTT. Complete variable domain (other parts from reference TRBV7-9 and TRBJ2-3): DTGVSQNPRHKITKRGQNVTFRCDPISEHNRLYWYRQTLGQGPEFLTYFQNEAQLEKSRLLSDRFSAERPKGSFSTLEIQRTEQGDSAMYLCASNDGADTQYFGPGTRLTVL.

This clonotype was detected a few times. The chain's CDR3 is CASSHGGDTQYF. The CDR3 region has the DNA TGTGCCAGCAGCCATGGAGGAGATACGCAGTATTTT. The chain recombines TRBV11-2 with TRBJ2-3, with a tentative D call TRBD2 (5 bases). Trimming cost V 5 bases and J 5 bases, with 8 bases left between them. CDR1 and CDR2 from the germline V gene are SGHAT and FQNNGV. The CDR3 loop spans 12 amino acids.

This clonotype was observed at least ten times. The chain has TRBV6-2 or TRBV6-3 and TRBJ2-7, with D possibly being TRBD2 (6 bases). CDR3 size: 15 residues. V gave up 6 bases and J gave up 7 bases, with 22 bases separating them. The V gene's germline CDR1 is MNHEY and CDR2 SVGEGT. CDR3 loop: CASSSSGQVTGEQYF. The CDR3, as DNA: TGTGCCAGCAGCTCAAGCGGGCAAGTTACGGGGGAGCAGTACTTC.

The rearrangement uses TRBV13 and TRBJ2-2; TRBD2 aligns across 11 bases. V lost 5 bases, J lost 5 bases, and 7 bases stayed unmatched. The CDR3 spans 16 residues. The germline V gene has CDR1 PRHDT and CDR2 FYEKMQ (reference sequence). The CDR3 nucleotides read TGTGCCAGCAGCCCGACTAGCGGGGCGGGGACCGGGGAGCTGTTTTTT. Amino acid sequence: CASSPTSGAGTGELFF.

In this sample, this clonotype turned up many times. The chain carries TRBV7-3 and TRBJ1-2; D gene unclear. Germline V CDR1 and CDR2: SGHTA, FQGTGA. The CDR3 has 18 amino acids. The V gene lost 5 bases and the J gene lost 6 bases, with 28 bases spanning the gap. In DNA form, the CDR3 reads TGTGCCAGCAGCATCGAGGATAAGGAGACATCCATACCCCATGGCTACACCTTC. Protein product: CASSIEDKETSIPHGYTF.

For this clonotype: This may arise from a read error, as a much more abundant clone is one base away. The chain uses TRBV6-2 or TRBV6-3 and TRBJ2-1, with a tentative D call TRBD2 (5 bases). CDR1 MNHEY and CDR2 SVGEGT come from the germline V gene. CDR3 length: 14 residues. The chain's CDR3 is CATHSPSSCNEQFF. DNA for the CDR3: TGTGCCACCCACTCCCCTAGCTCCTGCAATGAGCAGTTCTTC.

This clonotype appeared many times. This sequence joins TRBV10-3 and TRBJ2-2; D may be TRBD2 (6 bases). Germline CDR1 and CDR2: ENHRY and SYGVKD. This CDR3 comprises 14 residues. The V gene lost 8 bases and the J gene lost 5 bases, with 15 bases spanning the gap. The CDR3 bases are TGTGCCATCGCCGGGGACTCACAGACCGGGGAGCTGTTTTTT. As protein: CAIAGDSQTGELFF.